The 18 T cell receptor beta chains given below trace back to one sample, sequenced in a study of blood T cell repertoires in COVID-19. Profiling relied on immunoSEQ multiplex PCR, and the TCRdb table lists in-frame clones only, not all of them. The sample lists about 7,000 clones; around 88% were seen once. The sample consisted of peripheral blood. All receptors come from a woman aged 60-70 years with active COVID-19.

V gene TRBV5-1 combines with J gene TRBJ2-5; 11 positions match TRBD2. The J segment lost 0 bases and the V segment lost 4 bases, leaving 5 bases of the junction unmatched. The CDR3 is 16 amino acids. Germline lookup yields CDR1 SGHRS and CDR2 YFSETQ. The CDR3 region has the DNA TGCGCCAGCAGCGAGGGACTAGCGGAGTACCAAGAGACCCAGTACTTC. The encoded protein is CASSEGLAEYQETQYF.

The chain carries TRBV7-2 and TRBJ2-2; maybe TRBD2 (7 bases). Germline CDR1 SGHTA, CDR2 FQGNSA. V gave up 2 bases and J gave up 8 bases, with 15 bases separating them. The CDR3 length is 15 residues. The chain's CDR3 is CASSLRGGLSGELFF. The DNA of the CDR3 is TGTGCCAGCAGCTTAAGGGGGGGCCTTAGTGGGGAGCTGTTTTTT.

The V call is TRBV4-3, the J call TRBJ2-2; D is possibly TRBD2 (7 bases). The CDR3 has 17 residues. V shed 2 bases and J shed 2 bases, with 15 bases lying between them. Per germline, CDR1 LGHNA and CDR2 YSLEER. CDR3 protein: CASSQHRGALNTGELFF. CDR3 nucleotide sequence: TGCGCCAGCAGCCAACATCGGGGGGCCCTTAACACCGGGGAGCTGTTTTTT.

The chain combines TRBV5-4 with TRBJ2-2, with 7 bases lining up with TRBD1. In germline, CDR1 is SGHNT, CDR2 YYREEE (reference sequence). The V gene end was trimmed by 3 bases and the J gene end by 0 bases; junction bases not matched to a gene: 2. The CDR3 has 15 residues. CDR3 in DNA: TGTGCCAGCAGCTGGGACAGAGCGAACACCGGGGAGCTGTTTTTT. Its protein is CASSWDRANTGELFF.

The chain is built from TRBV28 and TRBJ2-5, with 8 bases matching TRBD1. With V trimmed by 6 bases and J by 4 bases, 4 bases remained unmatched. The CDR3 consists of 13 residues. Germline CDR1 MDHEN, CDR2 SYDVKM. The CDR3 DNA sequence: TGTGCCAGCAGATTACAGGGGGGAGAGACCCAGTACTTC. Its protein is CASRLQGGETQYF.

This chain connects TRBV7-9 to TRBJ1-1; 12 bases are a match to TRBD1. This CDR3 is built from 16 residues. CDR1 is SEHNR and CDR2 is FQNEAQ in the germline V gene (reference sequence). Trimming removed 5 bases from V and 3 bases from J; junction bases left unmatched: 7. The chain's CDR3 is CASSPWDRGLDTEAFF. The CDR3 DNA reads as TGTGCCAGCAGCCCTTGGGACAGGGGGCTTGACACTGAAGCTTTCTTT.

As DNA, the CDR3 is TGTGCCAGCAGTTTTTCCCCTGGGGGGGCAAATTCACCCCTCCACTTT. Translated, it gives CASSFSPGGANSPLHF. This chain connects TRBV27 to TRBJ1-6, with a tentative D call TRBD1 (6 bases). V was trimmed by 3 bases and J by 7 bases, leaving 16 bases between them. Looked up from germline, CDR1 is MNHEY and CDR2 is SMNVEV (reference sequence). This CDR3 region has 16 residues.

The gene calls are TRBV2 and TRBJ2-2, with TRBD1 identical over 7 bases. V trimming: 7 bases; J trimming: 6 bases; junction bases outside the gene matches: 8. Looked up from germline, CDR1 is SNHLY and CDR2 is FYNNEI. The CDR3 runs to 14 residues. The CDR3 DNA reads as TGTGCCAGCATGACGAACAGGGGACCCGGGGAGCTGTTTTTT. Amino acids: CASMTNRGPGELFF.

The chain joins TRBV2 to TRBJ2-5; no firm D call. Germline V gives CDR1 SNHLY, CDR2 FYNNEI. The V end was cut by 6 bases, the J end by 4 bases, with 18 bases between. The CDR3 is 15 residues long. The CDR3 sequence is CASRRKPAGRETQYF. The CDR3 bases are TGTGCCAGCAGACGAAAGCCCGCAGGAAGAGAGACCCAGTACTTC. The full variable domain, with the rest looked up from reference TRBV2 and TRBJ2-5, is EPEVTQTPSHQVTQMGQEVILRCVPISNHLYFYWYRQILGQKVEFLVSFYNNEISEKSEIFDDQFSVERPDGSNFTLKIRSTKLEDSAMYFCASRRKPAGRETQYFGPGTRLLVL.

The chain uses TRBV9 and TRBJ1-1; weak D call: TRBD1 (6 bases). The CDR3 sequence is 14 residues long. The V and J ends lost 4 bases and 4 bases respectively, with 14 bases between them. Germline assignment: CDR1 SGDLS and CDR2 YYNGEE. The CDR3 loop reads CASSLEGESTEAFF. The CDR3 bases are TGTGCCAGCAGCCTCGAGGGGGAAAGCACTGAAGCTTTCTTT.

The rearrangement joins TRBV13 to TRBJ2-2; D not resolved. V dropped 6 bases and J dropped 3 bases, with 23 bases sitting between them. Germline V gene data show CDR1 as PRHDT and CDR2 as FYEKMQ (reference sequence). CDR3 length: 18 amino acids. This CDR3 is CASRPVTLASSYTGELFF. CDR3 bases: TGTGCCAGCAGACCCGTCACTCTCGCCTCTTCCTACACCGGGGAGCTGTTTTTT.

J is TRBJ2-3 and V is TRBV10-1, with TRBD2 as a possible D gene (5 bases). The length of the CDR3 is 15 residues. Germline-derived CDR1 and CDR2 are WNHNN and SYGVQD (reference sequence). V lost 2 bases to trimming and J lost 1 base, with 10 bases between them. The CDR3 bases are TGCGCCAGCAGTGAGGGACTCGGCGGCACAGATACGCAGTATTTT. It is translated as CASSEGLGGTDTQYF.

This chain joins TRBV5-1 and TRBJ1-1; D unresolved. The CDR3 has 13 residues. The V end was cut by 0 bases, the J end by 1 base, with 4 bases between. The germline gives CDR1 SGHRS, CDR2 YFSETQ. CDR3 protein: CASSLDRNTEAFF. The CDR3 DNA sequence: TGCGCCAGCAGCTTGGACAGGAACACTGAAGCTTTCTTT.

The rearrangement uses TRBV7-2 and TRBJ2-3; D is unresolved. The ends were cut back, 5 bases at V and 6 bases at J, with 6 bases in the middle. The CDR3 sequence is 11 residues long. CDR1 is SGHTA, CDR2 FQGNSA, per germline. CDR3 sequence reads: CASSGPDTQYF. DNA for the CDR3: TGTGCCAGCAGCGGCCCCGATACGCAGTATTTT.

This clone has just one count. This chain joins TRBV2 and TRBJ1-3; D is possibly TRBD1 (6 bases). Germline V lookup: CDR1 SNHLY, CDR2 FYNNEI. The CDR3 sequence is 15 residues long. The ends were cut back, 7 bases at V and 1 base at J, with 14 bases in the middle. This CDR3 reads CASTPQGTSGNTIYF. CDR3 bases: TGTGCCAGCACGCCACAGGGCACATCTGGAAACACCATATATTTT.

This chain links TRBV28 with TRBJ1-2; D gene uncertain. The CDR3 runs 11 residues. Trimming cost V 6 bases and J 4 bases, with 6 bases left between them. Germline V lookup: CDR1 MDHEN, CDR2 SYDVKM. The CDR3 loop reads CASRPSYGYTF. For the CDR3, the DNA is TGTGCCAGCAGACCTAGCTATGGCTACACCTTC.

This chain links TRBV15 with TRBJ1-4; TRBD1 aligns across 8 bases. The germline gives CDR1 LNHNV, CDR2 YYDKDF (reference sequence). With 5 bases clipped from V and 0 bases from J, the junction kept 5 bases outside the gene matches. This CDR3 contains 16 residues. The CDR3 loop reads CATSGGQAATNEKLFF. The CDR3 bases are TGTGCCACCAGCGGGGGACAGGCTGCAACTAATGAAAAACTGTTTTTT.

As concerns this clone: One end of the junction is discordant with germline, which a read error may explain. The chain combines TRBV7-7 with TRBJ2-1; 11 bases fit TRBD2. This CDR3 is built from 18 residues. Germline values: CDR1 SSHAT, CDR2 FNYEAQ (reference sequence). The CDR3 loop is CASSLGGSSSGGYNEQFF. The DNA of the CDR3 is TGTGCTAGCAGCTTAGGAGGCAGTTCTAGCGGGGGGTACAATGAGCAGTTCTTC. Filled out from reference TRBV7-7 and TRBJ2-1, the complete variable domain reads GAGVSQSPRYKVTKRGQDVTLRCDPISSHATLYWYQQALGQGPEFLTYFNYEAQPDKSGLPSDRFSAERPEGSISTLTIQRTEQRDSAMYRCASSLGGSSSGGYNEQFFGPGTRLTVL.